What follows are 26 T cell receptor beta chains derived from one specimen sequenced in a study of shared clonotypes between healthy human individuals. Sequencing was performed with immunoSEQ multiplex PCR; in TCRdb, only in-frame clones are kept and a portion is missing. The table lists roughly 2.2 million clones, 85% to 95% of them singletons. Sequencing was carried out using naive CD4+ T cells from PBMCs. The sample's subset: CD45RA+ positively selected. These receptors were obtained from a man younger than 35 in good health. Some clones in this sample may be carry-over from other donors' samples.

The chain has TRBV11-2 and TRBJ2-1; 7 bases are a match to TRBD2. The CDR3 runs to 14 residues. The V gene's germline CDR1 is SGHAT and CDR2 FQNNGV. With V trimmed by 5 bases and J by 7 bases, 8 bases remained unmatched. CDR3 coding DNA: TGTGCCAGCAGCGCAGCGGGGTCTCAGAATGAGCAGTTCTTC. Amino acids: CASSAAGSQNEQFF. Filled out from reference TRBV11-2 and TRBJ2-1, the complete variable domain reads EAGVAQSPRYKIIEKRQSVAFWCNPISGHATLYWYQQILGQGPKLLIQFQNNGVVDDSQLPKDRFSAERLKGVDSTLKIQPAKLEDSAVYLCASSAAGSQNEQFFGPGTRLTVL.

This chain connects TRBV4-2 to TRBJ1-1; D is unclear. Germline-derived CDR1 and CDR2 are LGHNA and YNFKEQ. The CDR3 sequence is 14 residues long. Between the trimmed V and J ends, which lost 0 bases and 3 bases, there was a span of 8 bases. This chain's CDR3 is CASSQDRSHTEAFF. The DNA for the CDR3 is TGTGCCAGCAGCCAAGATCGGAGTCACACTGAAGCTTTCTTT.

The chain couples TRBV5-1 to TRBJ1-5; D is perhaps TRBD1 (5 bases). CDR3 length equals 14 residues. CDR1 SGHRS and CDR2 YFSETQ come from the germline V gene. V was trimmed by 7 bases and J by 0 bases, leaving 11 bases between them. In nucleotides, the CDR3 is TGCGCCAGCCGCCCGGGACCTAGCAATCAGCCCCAGCATTTT. Encoded protein: CASRPGPSNQPQHF.

The rearrangement joins TRBV5-4 to TRBJ2-3; 9 bases line up with TRBD2. The CDR3 totals 16 residues. Trimming took 0 bases from V and 4 from J; bases not matched to a gene: 6. Germline-derived CDR1 and CDR2 are SGHNT and YYREEE (reference sequence). The DNA for the CDR3 is TGTGCCAGCAGCTTGGTAACCTTAGCGGGAGCAGATACGCAGTATTTT. Amino acid sequence: CASSLVTLAGADTQYF.

As regards this clone: The sample has other DNA sequences that encode this CDR3 too. The chain joins TRBV28 to TRBJ2-1; no definite D call. CDR3 length: 12 amino acids. Germline V gene sequence: CDR1 MDHEN, CDR2 SYDVKM. Trimming took off 5 bases at V and 4 bases at J, with 6 bases between the two ends. The CDR3 region has the DNA TGTGCCAGCAGTAGTGTTTACAATGAGCAGTTCTTC. Amino acid sequence: CASSSVYNEQFF.

This clone has more than one count but fewer than ten. The rearrangement uses TRBV29-1 and TRBJ1-1; 7 bases agree with TRBD1. CDR3 size: 11 residues. The J segment lost 3 bases and the V segment lost 8 bases, leaving 3 bases of the junction unmatched. Germline V gene sequence: CDR1 SQVTM, CDR2 ANQGSEA. The CDR3, as DNA: TGCAGCTTAACAGGGGACACTGAAGCTTTCTTT. Translated, it gives CSLTGDTEAFF.

V and J are TRBV25-1 and TRBJ2-5, with D possibly TRBD2 on 5 matching bases. The DNA end is more similar to TRBJ2-7, so the J call may be wrong. CDR1 is MGHDK and CDR2 is SYGVNS in the germline V gene. This CDR3 region has 14 residues. As DNA, the CDR3 is TGTGCCAGCAGTGATAGGACTGCGCCCTACGAGCAGTACTTC. Translated, it gives CASSDRTAPYEQYF.

The rearrangement uses TRBV28 and TRBJ1-1; a possible D gene is TRBD1 (5 bases). Germline loops: CDR1 MDHEN, CDR2 SYDVKM. The CDR3 sequence is 16 residues long. V was trimmed by 4 bases and J by 3 bases, leaving 18 bases between them. The CDR3 here is CASSSSWGSRDTEAFF. DNA of the CDR3: TGTGCCAGCAGTTCCTCGTGGGGGAGTCGGGACACTGAAGCTTTCTTT.

The chain links TRBV10-3 to TRBJ2-7; TRBD2 aligns across 7 bases. V lost 2 bases, J lost 0 bases, and 1 base stayed unmatched. The CDR3 runs 14 residues. CDR1 is ENHRY and CDR2 is SYGVKD in the germline V gene. The CDR3 spells CAISEGGSSYEQYF. The CDR3 coding sequence is TGTGCCATCAGTGAGGGCGGGAGCTCCTACGAGCAGTACTTC.

Note on this clone: This sample also contains other DNA sequences that code for the same CDR3. The chain combines TRBV11-2 with TRBJ1-5, with a tentative D call TRBD1 (6 bases). The CDR3 length is 14 residues. Germline CDR1 SGHAT, CDR2 FQNNGV. V shed 0 bases and J shed 5 bases, with 8 bases lying between them. The CDR3 DNA reads TGTGCCAGCAGCTTAGATGGGGGGCATCAGCCCCAGCATTTT. As protein: CASSLDGGHQPQHF.

Details on this clone: The sample contains more than one DNA sequence encoding this CDR3. The chain links TRBV7-2 to TRBJ1-6; D is uncertain. The CDR3 has 12 amino acids. The germline V and J ends were trimmed by 1 base and 9 bases, with 4 bases remaining between them. Germline CDR1 and CDR2: SGHTA and FQGNSA. CDR3 region: CASSLDRSPLHF. DNA of the CDR3: TGTGCCAGCAGCTTAGATCGTTCACCCCTCCACTTT.

The CDR3 sequence is CASRVRTGGNNQPQHF. The CDR3 coding sequence is TGTGCCAGCAGAGTACGGACGGGGGGTAACAATCAGCCCCAGCATTTT. The chain is built from TRBV28 and TRBJ1-5; D may be TRBD1 (5 bases). Germline CDR1 is MDHEN and CDR2 is SYDVKM. Trimming left V 6 bases short and J 3 bases short, with 18 bases between. The CDR3 loop spans 16 amino acids.

The chain recombines TRBV7-2 with TRBJ2-7, with 7 bases matching TRBD2. Germline assignment: CDR1 SGHTA and CDR2 FQGNSA. CDR3 length: 17 residues. The J segment lost 2 bases and the V segment lost 1 base, leaving 11 bases of the junction unmatched. CDR3: CASSLGLSVLAAYEQYF. The CDR3 bases are TGTGCCAGCAGCTTAGGCCTCAGTGTGCTAGCGGCCTACGAGCAGTACTTC. The whole variable domain, remainder taken from reference TRBV7-2 and TRBJ2-7, is GAGVSQSPSNKVTEKGKDVELRCDPISGHTALYWYRQSLGQGLEFLIYFQGNSAPDKSGLPSDRFSAERTGGSVSTLTIQRTQQEDSAVYLCASSLGLSVLAAYEQYFGPGTRLTVT.

The chain recombines TRBV7-3 with TRBJ2-2; 7 positions agree with TRBD2. After removal of 3 bases from V and 6 bases from J, the junction contained 7 bases not matched to a gene. Germline V gene data show CDR1 as SGHTA and CDR2 as FQGTGA. The CDR3 runs 15 residues. The CDR3 coding sequence is TGTGCCAGCAGCTTCGGGGGAGGGCGCCCCGGGGAGCTGTTTTTT. Protein sequence: CASSFGGGRPGELFF. Filled out from reference TRBV7-3 and TRBJ2-2, the complete variable domain reads GAGVSQTPSNKVTEKGKYVELRCDPISGHTALYWYRQSLGQGPEFLIYFQGTGAADDSGLPNDRFFAVRPEGSVSTLKIQRTERGDSAVYLCASSFGGGRPGELFFGEGSRLTVL.

The rearrangement links TRBV27 to TRBJ1-2; 11 bases match TRBD1. Germline V CDR1 and CDR2: MNHEY, SMNVEV (reference sequence). The CDR3 contains 17 residues. V was pared by 5 bases and J by 2 bases, with 10 bases of the junction left unmatched. As DNA, the CDR3 is TGTGCCAGCAGTATTAAGCTTCGGACAGGGGGCAACTATGGCTACACCTTC. This sequence encodes CASSIKLRTGGNYGYTF.

This rearrangement joins TRBV5-1 to TRBJ1-2; the match to TRBD1 covers 8 bases. The J segment lost 3 bases and the V segment lost 3 bases, leaving 10 bases of the junction unmatched. CDR1 and CDR2 (germline): SGHRS, YFSETQ. The CDR3 runs to 16 residues. The CDR3 nucleotides read TGCGCCAGCAGCTCAACTGGACAGGGTTATGACTATGGCTACACCTTC. Translated: CASSSTGQGYDYGYTF. The full variable domain, completed using reference TRBV5-1 and TRBJ1-2, is KAGVTQTPRYLIKTRGQQVTLSCSPISGHRSVSWYQQTPGQGLQFLFEYFSETQRNKGNFPGRFSGRQFSNSRSEMNVSTLELGDSALYLCASSSTGQGYDYGYTFGSGTRLTVV.

V usage is TRBV28 and J usage is TRBJ2-2; D tentatively reads TRBD1 or TRBD2 (5 bases each). CDR1 MDHEN and CDR2 SYDVKM come from the germline V gene. Trimming removed 3 bases at V and 0 bases at J, with 8 bases between. The CDR3 sequence is 15 residues long. CDR3 in DNA: TGTGCCAGCAGTTTGGGGGTTACGAACACCGGGGAGCTGTTTTTT. Amino acid sequence: CASSLGVTNTGELFF.

Regarding this clone: The same CDR3 is also encoded by other DNA sequences in this sample. This chain uses TRBV28 with TRBJ2-7; D is possibly TRBD1 or TRBD2 (5 bases each). This CDR3 region has 14 residues. Per germline, CDR1 MDHEN and CDR2 SYDVKM. V gave up 1 base and J gave up 2 bases, with 9 bases separating them. CDR3 sequence: CASSLSGTTYEQYF. DNA of the CDR3: TGTGCCAGCAGTTTATCAGGGACCACCTACGAGCAGTACTTC.

The CDR3 DNA reads TGTGCCAGCAGCTACAGACGAGGGGGCACTGAAGCTTTCTTT. Protein sequence: CASSYRRGGTEAFF. V gene TRBV7-9 combines with J gene TRBJ1-1; D is perhaps TRBD1 (6 bases). Trimming took off 4 bases at V and 4 bases at J, with 13 bases between the two ends. CDR1 is SEHNR and CDR2 is FQNEAQ in the germline V gene (reference sequence). This CDR3 spans 14 amino acids.

The V gene is TRBV15, the J gene TRBJ2-5; 12 nucleotides match TRBD1. V was pared by 0 bases and J by 6 bases, with 5 bases of the junction left unmatched. The CDR3 loop spans 16 amino acids. Germline-derived CDR1 and CDR2 are LNHNV and YYDKDF (reference sequence). Here the CDR3 reads CATSRDQGQGAKTQYF. CDR3 nucleotide sequence: TGTGCCACCAGCAGAGATCAGGGACAGGGGGCAAAGACCCAGTACTTC.

The J gene is TRBJ2-7, the V gene TRBV6-5; 7 bases agree with TRBD1. Per the germline V gene, CDR1 is MNHEY and CDR2 is SVGAGI. V was pared by 4 bases and J by 2 bases, with 8 bases of the junction left unmatched. The CDR3 contains 15 residues. In nucleotides, the CDR3 is TGTGCCAGCAGTTCTATCGACAGGGTTCCCTACGAGCAGTACTTC. Amino acids: CASSSIDRVPYEQYF.

A remark on this clone: This same CDR3 is encoded by further DNA sequences in the sample. V is TRBV25-1 and J is TRBJ1-2; 7 bases map to TRBD1. This CDR3 has 14 amino acids. V trimming: 2 bases; J trimming: 6 bases; junction bases outside the gene matches: 6. Looked up from germline, CDR1 is MGHDK and CDR2 is SYGVNS. The CDR3 nucleotides are TGTGCCAGCAGTGAAGCAGGGGGTCGCGATGGCTACACCTTC. This sequence encodes CASSEAGGRDGYTF.

The rearrangement joins TRBV7-3 to TRBJ2-2; a possible D gene is TRBD1 (7 bases). Trimming shortened V by 5 bases and J by 5 bases, and 15 bases separated the two germline ends. Germline values: CDR1 SGHTA, CDR2 FQGTGA. The CDR3 extends over 15 amino acids. The CDR3 region is CASSPFQGGTGELFF. The CDR3 region has the DNA TGTGCCAGCAGCCCATTCCAGGGGGGTACCGGGGAGCTGTTTTTT.

This chain joins TRBV5-6 and TRBJ2-3; 8 bases agree with TRBD1. V lost 1 base, J lost 1 base, and 5 bases stayed unmatched. Germline V gene sequence: CDR1 SGHDT, CDR2 YYEEEE. The CDR3 is 16 residues long. This chain's CDR3 is CASSLPGQGGTDTQYF. The CDR3 coding sequence is TGTGCCAGCAGCTTGCCCGGACAGGGCGGCACAGATACGCAGTATTTT.

V usage is TRBV9 and J usage is TRBJ1-1; D unclear. CDR1 is SGDLS, CDR2 YYNGEE, per germline. This CDR3 has 15 residues. V lost 3 bases and J lost 6, with 18 bases in between. The CDR3 DNA sequence: TGTGCCAGCAGCGCCGGACCGGGGAGGGTCGCTGAAGCTTTCTTT. It translates to CASSAGPGRVAEAFF.

The chain is built from TRBV9 and TRBJ2-1, with a tentative D call TRBD2 (6 bases). Germline assignment: CDR1 SGDLS and CDR2 YYNGEE. The CDR3 spans 14 residues. Trimming pared 3 bases from V and 10 bases from J, leaving 17 bases between. CDR3 DNA: TGTGCCAGCAGCGCAATAAGACTAGTCGGGGAGCAGTTCTTC. This encodes CASSAIRLVGEQFF.